The 2 T cell receptor beta chains presented below share a single source sample, sequenced in a study of CD8 T cells in ankylosing spondylitis (dated by TCRdb to 2016 to 2017). Libraries came from 5' RACE. These reads were obtained on an Illumina HiSeq 2500. TCRdb applied fastp at Q25 and MiXCR to the public reads, then kept only in-frame beta chains. Each entry merges the rows of one CDR3 protein and shows their most common DNA and genes. Present in this sample are a few hundred thousand distinct CDR3 sequences, 12% of which were seen just once. Approximately 6.2% of the sample rests with the top ten. Study-wide findings and limitations: Blood from ankylosing spondylitis patients appeared to be characterized by a TCR beta motif composed of about eight highly homologous amino acid variants.

These receptors are not linked to any known antigen. The sequencing sample was made of blood, either unsorted or a sorted T cell fraction (not recorded which). Receptors were obtained from a male donor with ankylosing spondylitis.

This clonotype was recorded a few times. The gene calls are TRBV6-2 or TRBV6-3 and TRBJ2-1, with TRBD2 matching 13 bases. Germline V gene lookup returns CDR1 MNHEY and CDR2 SVGEGT. The CDR3 spans 16 residues. After removal of 7 bases from V and 9 bases from J, the junction contained 12 bases not matched to a gene. In nucleotides, the CDR3 is TGTGCCAGCACCCCTGGGGGGGGACTAGCGGGGCCTGAGCAGTTCTTC. It is translated as CASTPGGGLAGPEQFF.

The chain combines TRBV11-2 with TRBJ2-7; 10 positions match TRBD2. This CDR3 spans 14 amino acids. Unmatched junction bases numbered 6, after V lost 4 bases and J lost 6 bases. Germline CDR1 is SGHAT and CDR2 is FQNNGV. The CDR3 DNA follows: TGTGCCAGCAGCTCCGGGACTAGCGTCTCCGAGCAGTACTTC. It translates to CASSSGTSVSEQYF. The whole variable domain, remainder taken from reference TRBV11-2 and TRBJ2-7, is EAGVAQSPRYKIIEKRQSVAFWCNPISGHATLYWYQQILGQGPKLLIQFQNNGVVDDSQLPKDRFSAERLKGVDSTLKIQPAKLEDSAVYLCASSSGTSVSEQYFGPGTRLTVT.